This T cell receptor beta chain comes out of a study of cytomegalovirus exposure and HLA in healthy donors. With regard to this clone: Its cognate antigen is unknown.

Germline values: CDR1 SEHNR, CDR2 FQNEAQ (reference sequence). The CDR3 covers 17 residues. Trimming shortened V by 1 base and J by 0 bases, and 13 bases separated the two germline ends. Donors consisted of healthy bone marrow donors. Despite likely unrecorded immune exposures, the donors were nominally healthy at the time of sampling. PCR amplification relied on 60 Vbeta primers (plus 13 Jbeta primers). Sequencing was performed with immunoSEQ multiplex PCR; in TCRdb, only in-frame clones are kept and a portion is missing. The table has roughly 150,000 clones, less than 90% seen once; the top ten hold approximately 2.7%. Study outcomes and limitations: TCR beta V segments were, for the most part, productive about 87% or about 30% of the time in an earlier analysis.

The sequencing input was PBMCs. J is TRBJ2-4 and V is TRBV7-9, with a weak D call TRBD1 (5 bases). The receptor comes from a boy aged 2 to 10 in good health and CMV-seronegative. CDR3 in amino acids: CASSLEGVGLAKNIQYF. CDR3 bases: TGTGCCAGCAGCTTAGAAGGGGTTGGGCTAGCCAAAAACATTCAGTACTTC.